These 32 T cell receptor beta chains came from one sample sequenced in a study of blood T cells in healthy people across ages. Alongside a J-beta primer mix, a sample-barcoded 5' primer served in a second PCR lasting roughly 6 to 11 cycles. Each CDR3 protein gets one entry after TCRdb re-called the 5' RACE reads with MiXCR. In the table there are a few hundred thousand distinct CDR3 sequences, 25% to 30% of which are singletons. Specimen: blood. Receptor source: a woman in her seventies in good health.

This rearrangement joins TRBV12-3 or TRBV12-4 to TRBJ1-1, with 8 bases that match TRBD1. CDR3 length equals 14 residues. V shed 5 bases, J shed 3 bases, and the junction held 5 bases outside the gene matches. This chain's CDR3 is CASSLHRGDTEAFF. In DNA form, the CDR3 reads TGTGCCAGCAGTCTTCACAGGGGGGACACTGAAGCTTTCTTT.

The genes are TRBV9 and TRBJ1-2; 7 nucleotides match TRBD1. The ends lost 4 bases at V and 0 bases at J; junction bases unmatched: 6. The CDR3 is made up of 15 amino acids. The germline CDR1 and CDR2 sequences are SGDLS and YYNGEE. The CDR3 bases are TGTGCCAGCAGCCCAAGACAGGGCGCTAACTATGGCTACACCTTC. Its protein is CASSPRQGANYGYTF. The full variable domain, with the rest looked up from reference TRBV9 and TRBJ1-2, is DSGVTQTPKHLITATGQRVTLRCSPRSGDLSVYWYQQSLDQGLQFLIQYYNGEERAKGNILERFSAQQFPDLHSELNLSSLELGDSALYFCASSPRQGANYGYTFGSGTRLTVV.

This clonotype was counted only a few times. The chain employs TRBV12-3 or TRBV12-4 and TRBJ2-5; 7 bases match TRBD1. The length of the CDR3 is 13 residues. V dropped 5 bases and J dropped 7; count of bases not matched to a gene: 7. The CDR3 bases are TGTGCCAGCAGTGGACAGGCGCAGGGGACCCAGTACTTC. It encodes CASSGQAQGTQYF.

The V gene is TRBV5-5, the J gene TRBJ1-2; D unclear. Germline V gene sequence: CDR1 SGHKS, CDR2 YYEKEE (reference sequence). V lost 2 bases to trimming and J lost 9 bases, with 14 bases between them. This CDR3 spans 13 amino acids. CDR3 sequence (DNA): TGTGCCAGCAGCTTTGGTCAGGATGGGCGCTACACCTTC. Protein: CASSFGQDGRYTF.

This clonotype was seen a few times. The chain has TRBV3-1 and TRBJ1-6, with unresolved D. Trimming took 0 bases from V and 13 from J, leaving 7 bases between them. The CDR3 covers 12 residues. In germline, CDR1 is LGHDT, CDR2 YNNKEL (reference sequence). The CDR3 loop reads CASSQDRLPLHF. The CDR3 coding sequence is TGTGCCAGCAGCCAAGATCGTCTTCCCCTCCACTTT.

This clonotype was observed a few times. J is TRBJ2-5 and V is TRBV20-1; possible D gene TRBD1, 5 bases. The J call is in doubt because the DNA end fits TRBJ2-1 better. Germline V gene sequence: CDR1 DFQATT, CDR2 SNEGSKA (reference sequence). The CDR3 contains 12 residues. CDR3 nucleotide sequence: TGCAGTGCCTGGACACCTTACAATGAGCAGTTCTTC. As protein: CSAWTPYNEQFF.

Many counts were recorded for this clonotype. The chain joins TRBV5-1 to TRBJ2-7, with 10 bases matching TRBD1. The CDR3 has 14 amino acids. The germline V gene has CDR1 SGHRS and CDR2 YFSETQ. J lost 5 bases, V lost 0 bases, and 2 bases had no gene match. The CDR3: CASSLGDRGHEQYF. The CDR3 region has the DNA TGCGCCAGCAGCTTGGGGGACAGGGGCCACGAGCAGTACTTC. The whole variable domain, filled in from reference TRBV5-1 and TRBJ2-7, reads KAGVTQTPRYLIKTRGQQVTLSCSPISGHRSVSWYQQTPGQGLQFLFEYFSETQRNKGNFPGRFSGRQFSNSRSEMNVSTLELGDSALYLCASSLGDRGHEQYFGPGTRLTVT.

This clonotype was seen at least ten times. Here the CDR3 DNA reads TGTGCCATCAGTGAGGGAACGGGGAGCTCCTATAATTCACCCCTCCACTTT. Translating gives CAISEGTGSSYNSPLHF. This chain uses TRBV10-3 with TRBJ1-6; no clear D gene. Germline-derived CDR1 and CDR2 are ENHRY and SYGVKD. The CDR3 runs to 17 residues. With 2 bases removed from V and 0 bases from J, the gap between germline ends came to 11 bases.

This clonotype came up a few times. This sequence joins TRBV5-1 and TRBJ2-1; D ambiguous. The V gene's germline CDR1 is SGHRS and CDR2 YFSETQ. V dropped 0 bases and J dropped 0 bases, with 7 bases sitting between them. There are 15 residues in the CDR3. The CDR3 DNA reads as TGCGCCAGCAGCTTGGTGGCTAGCTCCTACAATGAGCAGTTCTTC. The encoded protein is CASSLVASSYNEQFF.

This sequence joins TRBV5-1 and TRBJ2-3; maybe TRBD1 (6 bases). CDR1 and CDR2 from the germline V gene are SGHRS and YFSETQ. CDR3 length equals 17 residues. Trimming pared 3 bases from V and 0 bases from J, leaving 17 bases between. The CDR3 is CASSWLQGRSSTDTQYF. For the CDR3, the DNA is TGCGCCAGCAGCTGGCTCCAGGGGCGTTCTAGCACAGATACGCAGTATTTT.

This chain links TRBV20-1 with TRBJ1-2; 8 positions agree with TRBD1. The J segment lost 8 bases and the V segment lost 4 bases, leaving 6 bases of the junction unmatched. The germline V gene encodes CDR1 DFQATT and CDR2 SNEGSKA (reference sequence). This CDR3 has 12 amino acids. CDR3 in amino acids: CSAKGQVGGYTF. CDR3 nucleotide sequence: TGCAGTGCTAAGGGACAGGTTGGCGGCTACACCTTC.

This clonotype occurred a few times. The genes are TRBV7-8 and TRBJ2-5; TRBD1 matches 8 bases. Gene TRBJ2-1 matches the end of the DNA better, so the J call may be wrong. Germline CDR1 and CDR2: SGHVS and FQNEAQ. CDR3 length: 15 amino acids. The CDR3 nucleotides read TGTGCCAGCAGCTTAAGGACAGGGCATGCAGGTGAGCAGTTCTTC. Translation: CASSLRTGHAGEQFF.

This clonotype was detected a few times. The chain has TRBV12-3 or TRBV12-4 and TRBJ2-5; D gene unclear. The CDR3 length is 13 residues. Trimming stripped 2 bases from V and 3 bases from J, with 7 bases between. CDR3: CASSLIGKETQYF. The CDR3 DNA follows: TGTGCCAGCAGTTTAATAGGGAAAGAGACCCAGTACTTC.

This chain uses TRBV5-1 with TRBJ2-5, with TRBD1 matching 7 bases. Near its end, the DNA agrees better with TRBJ2-1, so the J call may be wrong. Per germline, CDR1 SGHRS and CDR2 YFSETQ. The CDR3 runs to 14 residues. The CDR3 spells CASSLADREGEQFF. CDR3 sequence (DNA): TGCGCCAGCAGCTTGGCCGACAGGGAAGGTGAGCAGTTCTTC.

The chain is built from TRBV10-3 and TRBJ2-5; 16 bases are a match to TRBD2. Gene TRBJ2-1 matches the end of the DNA better, so the J call may be wrong. This CDR3 has 19 amino acids. In germline, CDR1 is ENHRY, CDR2 SYGVKD. CDR3 bases: TGTGCCATCAGTAACCCTCGGGGGACTAGCGGGGGGGATTACAATGAGCAGTTCTTC. This gives the protein CAISNPRGTSGGDYNEQFF.

The J gene is TRBJ1-4, the V gene TRBV7-9, with 7 bases identical to TRBD1. Germline assignment: CDR1 SEHNR and CDR2 FQNEAQ (reference sequence). The CDR3 consists of 15 residues. The V segment lost 5 bases and the J segment 4 bases; nucleotides outside the gene matches: 7. The CDR3 spells CASSPPGQLNEKLFF. For the CDR3, the DNA is TGTGCCAGCAGCCCACCGGGACAGCTTAATGAAAAACTGTTTTTT.

This clonotype was seen only a few times. The rearrangement links TRBV24-1 to TRBJ2-1; D unclear. Near its end, the DNA agrees better with TRBJ2-7, so the J call may be wrong. The length of the CDR3 is 14 residues. Germline CDR1 KGHDR, CDR2 SFDVKD. The CDR3 sequence is CATSDPQIGDEQYF. The DNA of the CDR3 is TGTGCCACCAGTGATCCGCAAATTGGGGACGAGCAGTACTTC.

Only a few counts were recorded for this clonotype. The chain recombines TRBV19 with TRBJ2-5; no definite D call. Trimming cost V 1 base and J 4 bases, with 13 bases left between them. The CDR3 runs to 15 residues. The V gene's germline CDR1 is LNHDA and CDR2 SQIVND (reference sequence). The CDR3 reads CASSIGMSVGETQYF. Here the CDR3 DNA reads TGTGCCAGTAGTATAGGGATGTCAGTCGGAGAGACCCAGTACTTC.

The chain couples TRBV3-1 to TRBJ2-7; TRBD2 aligns across 9 bases. The ends lost 4 bases at V and 5 bases at J; junction bases unmatched: 12. CDR3 size: 16 residues. Germline CDR1 LGHDT, CDR2 YNNKEL (reference sequence). CDR3 in amino acids: CASSPRGLALFHEQYF. The DNA of the CDR3 is TGTGCCAGCAGCCCCAGGGGACTAGCATTATTCCACGAGCAGTACTTC.

The V and J genes are TRBV10-3 and TRBJ2-3; 9 nucleotides line up with TRBD2. The V segment lost 10 bases and the J segment 1 base; nucleotides outside the gene matches: 9. This CDR3 contains 15 residues. Germline V gene sequence: CDR1 ENHRY, CDR2 SYGVKD. The CDR3 loop is CATHPLAGGTDTQYF. CDR3 sequence (DNA): TGTGCCACCCATCCCTTAGCGGGAGGCACAGATACGCAGTATTTT.

This clonotype was counted at least ten times. Mismatch with germline at one junction end may stem from a read error. This rearrangement joins TRBV7-9 to TRBJ2-7; D may be TRBD1 (6 bases). The CDR3 has 13 residues. Germline V gene data show CDR1 as SEHNR and CDR2 as FQNEAQ (reference sequence). In DNA form, the CDR3 reads TGTGCCAGCAGCTTAGCGAACAGTGGGGGCGCTGACTTC. The encoded protein is CASSLANSGGADF.

This clonotype was counted only a few times. V and J are TRBV7-2 and TRBJ2-2; perhaps D is TRBD1 or TRBD2 (6 bases each). The germline gives CDR1 SGHTA, CDR2 FQGNSA. Trimming stripped 2 bases from V and 7 bases from J, with 17 bases between. This CDR3 contains 16 residues. CDR3 nucleotides: TGTGCCAGCAGCTTATTAGCTCCGAGGGGGGTCGGGGAGCTGTTTTTT. Its translation: CASSLLAPRGVGELFF.

This clonotype was seen more than once but under ten times. The chain uses TRBV29-1 and TRBJ2-5; D remains ambiguous. The CDR3 has 13 residues. V was pared by 6 bases and J by 5 bases, with 16 bases between. Germline V CDR1 and CDR2: SQVTM, ANQGSEA. The CDR3 DNA reads TGCAGCGTCGCGGATACGGTTGGGGAGACCCAGTACTTC. Translation gives CSVADTVGETQYF. The whole variable domain, remainder taken from reference TRBV29-1 and TRBJ2-5, is SAVISQKPSRDICQRGTSLTIQCQVDSQVTMMFWYRQQPGQSLTLIATANQGSEATYESGFVIDKFPISRPNLTFSTLTVSNMSPEDSSIYLCSVADTVGETQYFGPGTRLLVL.

The genes are TRBV3-1 and TRBJ2-5; no clear D. Germline CDR1 reads LGHDT; CDR2 reads YNNKEL (reference sequence). V lost 2 bases to trimming and J lost 4 bases, with 8 bases between them. The CDR3 has 13 residues. The CDR3 loop is CASSQMVLETQYF. The CDR3 DNA sequence: TGTGCCAGCAGCCAAATGGTGCTAGAGACCCAGTACTTC.

This clonotype was counted a few times. This CDR3 reads CSVSARGYGYTF. The CDR3 nucleotides read TGCAGCGTTTCGGCGCGTGGCTATGGCTACACCTTC. The chain employs TRBV29-1 and TRBJ1-2, with D unclear. Germline V lookup: CDR1 SQVTM, CDR2 ANQGSEA. Trimming took off 5 bases at V and 4 bases at J, with 11 bases between the two ends. The CDR3 consists of 12 residues.

This clonotype was seen a few times. This chain connects TRBV24-1 to TRBJ1-4; 9 nucleotides match TRBD1. CDR3 length equals 15 residues. The V segment lost 2 bases and the J segment 8 bases; nucleotides outside the gene matches: 5. CDR1 KGHDR and CDR2 SFDVKD come from the germline V gene. DNA for the CDR3: TGTGCCACCAGTGATTCAGGACAGGGGAAAGAAAAACTGTTTTTT. Protein sequence: CATSDSGQGKEKLFF.

In its sample, this clonotype was seen a few times. This chain links TRBV6-5 with TRBJ2-5; no firm D call. The germline V and J ends were trimmed by 5 bases and 4 bases, with 11 bases remaining between them. The CDR3 length is 13 residues. In germline, CDR1 is MNHEY, CDR2 SVGAGI. This CDR3 reads CASSNTVSETQYF. CDR3 DNA sequence: TGTGCCAGCAGTAACACAGTGTCAGAGACCCAGTACTTC.

This clonotype has only a few counts. The V and J genes are TRBV6-2 or TRBV6-3 and TRBJ2-5, with 9 bases matching TRBD2. Germline loops: CDR1 MNHEY, CDR2 SVGEGT. The length of the CDR3 is 17 residues. The J segment lost 4 bases and the V segment lost 8 bases, leaving 17 bases of the junction unmatched. The CDR3 DNA is TGTGCCAGCCACCGCGCCCTAGGCCTAGCGGGGCCAGAGACCCAGTACTTC. Residues: CASHRALGLAGPETQYF.

The gene calls are TRBV5-1 and TRBJ2-2, with 7 bases matching TRBD1. V trimming: 9 bases; J trimming: 0 bases; junction bases outside the gene matches: 8. Germline assignment: CDR1 SGHRS and CDR2 YFSETQ. The CDR3 extends over 15 amino acids. CDR3 sequence (DNA): TGCGCCACCTCCTTCGGACAGGCGAACACCGGGGAGCTGTTTTTT. Translated, it gives CATSFGQANTGELFF. Together with reference TRBV5-1 and TRBJ2-2, the CDR3 gives the full variable domain: KAGVTQTPRYLIKTRGQQVTLSCSPISGHRSVSWYQQTPGQGLQFLFEYFSETQRNKGNFPGRFSGRQFSNSRSEMNVSTLELGDSALYLCATSFGQANTGELFFGEGSRLTVL.

As regards this clonotype: A much larger clone differs by one base, so this may be a read error. The J gene is TRBJ2-3, the V gene TRBV4-2; 8 bases are shared with TRBD2. Germline values: CDR1 LGHNA, CDR2 YNFKEQ. The CDR3 is 17 residues long. CDR3 in DNA: TGTGCCACCAGCCAAGATAAAGCGGGGGTGCCAACAGATACGCAGTATTTT. Translated, it gives CATSQDKAGVPTDTQYF.

In this sample, this clonotype turned up a few times. J is TRBJ1-1 and V is TRBV6-5; D gene ambiguous. This CDR3 spans 14 amino acids. The germline V gene encodes CDR1 MNHEY and CDR2 SVGAGI. V was clipped by 6 bases and J by 2 bases, with 13 bases between them. The CDR3 region has the DNA TGTGCCAGCAGGGCCGGGAAATTCAACACTGAAGCTTTCTTT. The encoded protein is CASRAGKFNTEAFF.

This clonotype has only a few counts. A much bigger clone sits one base away, suggesting this may be a read error. The chain has TRBV7-2 and TRBJ2-7; maybe TRBD2 (5 bases). From germline, CDR1 is SGHTA and CDR2 FQGNSA. CDR3 size: 14 residues. CDR3 loop: CASSLNQRTYVQYF. DNA of the CDR3: TGTGCCAGCAGCTTAAACCAGCGGACCTACGTGCAGTACTTC. Full variable domain (remainder filled in from reference TRBV7-2 and TRBJ2-7): GAGVSQSPSNKVTEKGKDVELRCDPISGHTALYWYRQSLGQGLEFLIYFQGNSAPDKSGLPSDRFSAERTGGSVSTLTIQRTQQEDSAVYLCASSLNQRTYVQYFGPGTRLTVT.